The T cell receptor beta chain under discussion was sequenced for a study of blood T cells in healthy people across ages. The study's findings and limits: Investigators treated diversity estimates from one million T cells as underestimates.

A remark on this clonotype: Its specificity is not known.

A sample-barcoded 5' primer and a J-beta primer mix were used in a second PCR of roughly 7 to 12 cycles. A template-switch adaptor that had 12 random nucleotides put a tag on each cDNA molecule. A single record per CDR3 protein comes from TCRdb applying MiXCR to the 5' RACE reads. The table includes about 720,000 distinct CDR3 sequences, about a fifth detected once. CDR1 and CDR2 (germline): SGHDT, YYEEEE. The CDR3 sequence is 16 residues long. Losses at the gene ends were 0 bases for V and 13 bases for J; bases not matched to a gene: 13. Every sample yielded at least 6.5 million isolated PBMCs. The chain recombines TRBV5-6 with TRBJ1-6; 7 bases align to TRBD1. Sequencing was carried out using blood. The receptor was derived from a man aged 65 to 79 in good health. The CDR3 DNA sequence: TGTGCCAGCAGCTTGGAACGAGGGGGCGGAGGTTCGCCCCTCCACTTT. This codes for CASSLERGGGGSPLHF.